This T cell receptor beta chain was documented in a study of shared clonotypes between healthy human individuals. Study outcomes and limitations: A limitation of the genetic and exposure-history diversity represented arose from few donors. Clonotypes not shared had lower generation probabilities than those common to all four donors. Around 5.4% of naive CD4 clonotypes were common to a handful of donors.

Sequenced by immunoSEQ multiplex PCR; TCRdb stores in-frame clones only, minus some. This sample has under 2.5 million clones, with approximately 90% found just once. With 0 bases removed from V and 2 bases from J, the gap between germline ends came to 12 bases. Germline CDR1 LNHNV, CDR2 YYDKDF (reference sequence). The CDR3 runs to 16 residues. Notes on this clone: No antigen is known for it.

In the CD4+ fraction, cells were divided into CD45RA+ naive and CD45RA-negative memory subsets. Material: naive CD4+ T cells from PBMCs. Subset: CD45RA+ positively selected. The J gene is TRBJ2-3, the V gene TRBV15; D is undetermined. The receptor comes from a young man in good health. Some clones in this sample may be carry-over from other donors' samples. The CDR3 DNA follows: TGTGCCACCAGCAGAGATTCAGTGCGGAACACAGATACGCAGTATTTT. Translating it yields CATSRDSVRNTDTQYF. The full variable domain, completed using reference TRBV15 and TRBJ2-3, is DAMVIQNPRYQVTQFGKPVTLSCSQTLNHNVMYWYQQKSSQAPKLLFHYYDKDFNNEADTPDNFQSRRPNTSFCFLDIRSPGLGDTAMYLCATSRDSVRNTDTQYFGPGTRLTVL.